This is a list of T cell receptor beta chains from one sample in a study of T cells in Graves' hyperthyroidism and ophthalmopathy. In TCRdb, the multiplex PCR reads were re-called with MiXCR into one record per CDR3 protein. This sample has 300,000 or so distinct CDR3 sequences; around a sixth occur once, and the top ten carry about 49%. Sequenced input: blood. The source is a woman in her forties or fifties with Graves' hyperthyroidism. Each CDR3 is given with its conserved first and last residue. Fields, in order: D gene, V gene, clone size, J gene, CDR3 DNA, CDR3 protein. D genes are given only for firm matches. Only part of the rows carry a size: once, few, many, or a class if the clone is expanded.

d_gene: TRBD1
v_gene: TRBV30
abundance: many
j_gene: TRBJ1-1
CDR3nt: TGTGCCTGGAGTCCGGGACAGGTACGGAACACTGAAGCTTTCTTT
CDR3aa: CAWSPGQVRNTEAFF

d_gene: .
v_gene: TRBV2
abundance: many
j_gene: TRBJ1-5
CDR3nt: TGTGCCAGCAGCCTCGGGACAAGCAATCAGCCCCAGCATTTT
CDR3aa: CASSLGTSNQPQHF

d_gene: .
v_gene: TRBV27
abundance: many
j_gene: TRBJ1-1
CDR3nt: TGTGCCAGCAGTTTATCGGGCCCAGCGAACACTGAAGCTTTCTTT
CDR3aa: CASSLSGPANTEAFF

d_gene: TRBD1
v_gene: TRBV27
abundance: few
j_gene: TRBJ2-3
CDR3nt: TGTGCCACCTCTCTTTCGGGACAGCCCACAGATACGCAGTATTTT
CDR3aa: CATSLSGQPTDTQYF

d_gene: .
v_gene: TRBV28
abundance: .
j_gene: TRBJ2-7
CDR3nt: TGTGCCAGCAGTTTACCACGGGGACCCTACGAGCAGTACTTC
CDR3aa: CASSLPRGPYEQYF

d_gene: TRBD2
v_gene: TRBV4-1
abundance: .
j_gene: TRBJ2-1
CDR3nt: TGCGCCAGCAGCCAAGATCGGGAGGGTTCCTACAATGAGCAGTTCTTC
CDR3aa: CASSQDREGSYNEQFF

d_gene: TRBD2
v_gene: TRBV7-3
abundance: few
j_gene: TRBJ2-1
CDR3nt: TGTGCCAGCAGCAGTGGGACTAGCGGGCCTTACAATGAGCAGTTCTTC
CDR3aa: CASSSGTSGPYNEQFF

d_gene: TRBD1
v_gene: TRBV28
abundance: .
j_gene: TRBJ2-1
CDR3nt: TGTGCCAGCAGACAGAGGACAGGGGGCTACAATGAGCAGTTCTTC
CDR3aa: CASRQRTGGYNEQFF

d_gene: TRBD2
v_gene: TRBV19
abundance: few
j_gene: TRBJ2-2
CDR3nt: TGTGCCAGTAGTACCCAAGGACTAGCGGGAGGGCGTACCGGGGAGCTGTTTTTT
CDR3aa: CASSTQGLAGGRTGELFF

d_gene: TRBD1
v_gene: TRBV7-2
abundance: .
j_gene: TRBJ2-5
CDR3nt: TGTGCCAGCAGCTTATATGTGCAGGGGGCAGAGACCCAGTACTTC
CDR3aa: CASSLYVQGAETQYF

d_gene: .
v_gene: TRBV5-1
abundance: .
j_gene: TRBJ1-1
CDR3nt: TGCGCCAGCAGCCACCTAGGGGATGCGGTCGGGGGCACTGAAGCTTTCTTT
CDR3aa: CASSHLGDAVGGTEAFF

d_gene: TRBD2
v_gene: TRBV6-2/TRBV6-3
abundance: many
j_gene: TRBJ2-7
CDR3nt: TGTGCCAGCAGTTCATCTAGCGGGAGGTTCCCCGAGCAGTACTTC
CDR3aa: CASSSSSGRFPEQYF

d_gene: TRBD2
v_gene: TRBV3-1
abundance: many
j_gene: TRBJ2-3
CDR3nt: TGTGCCAGCAGCCTATCTAGCGGGCGCACAGATACGCAGTATTTT
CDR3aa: CASSLSSGRTDTQYF